These T cell receptor beta chains were read from a single sample in a study of blood T cell repertoires in COVID-19. Sequenced by immunoSEQ multiplex PCR; TCRdb stores in-frame clones only, minus some. Of approximately 280,000 clones listed, about 89% are singletons. What was sequenced was PBMCs or T cells enriched from blood (not recorded which). These receptors were taken from a woman aged 18-35 years who had recovered from COVID-19. CDR3s include the opening cysteine and the closing phenylalanine or tryptophan. The D gene is left open where the match is weak. Rows give clone size only sometimes, using once, few, many, or a class for an expanded clone.

cdr3_aa: CSVRDRGEKLFF; cdr3_nt: TGCAGCGTTCGGGACAGGGGAGAAAAACTGTTTTTT; d_call: TRBD1; j_call: TRBJ1-4; clone_size: few; v_call: TRBV29-1; cdr3_length: 12
cdr3_aa: CASSSDEGREYEQYF; cdr3_nt: TGTGCCAGCAGTTCTGACGAGGGGCGGGAGTACGAGCAGTACTTC; d_call: TRBD2; j_call: TRBJ2-7; clone_size: NA; v_call: TRBV28; cdr3_length: 15
cdr3_aa: CASSIGDQPQHF; cdr3_nt: TGTGCCAGTAGTATCGGTGATCAGCCCCAGCATTTT; d_call: NA; j_call: TRBJ1-5; clone_size: NA; v_call: TRBV19; cdr3_length: 12
cdr3_aa: CAWSEDRGHEQYF; cdr3_nt: TGTGCCTGGAGTGAGGACAGGGGGCACGAGCAGTACTTC; d_call: TRBD1; j_call: TRBJ2-7; clone_size: NA; v_call: TRBV30; cdr3_length: 13
cdr3_aa: CATSGRDRVATDTQYF; cdr3_nt: TGTGCCACCAGCGGCCGGGACAGGGTCGCCACAGATACGCAGTATTTT; d_call: TRBD1; j_call: TRBJ2-3; clone_size: NA; v_call: TRBV15; cdr3_length: 16
cdr3_aa: CASKGTGNTGELFF; cdr3_nt: TGTGCCAGCAAAGGGACAGGGAACACCGGGGAGCTGTTTTTT; d_call: TRBD1; j_call: TRBJ2-2; clone_size: NA; v_call: TRBV28; cdr3_length: 14
cdr3_aa: CASSYKGANGYTF; cdr3_nt: TGTGCCAGCAGTTACAAGGGGGCCAATGGCTACACCTTC; d_call: TRBD1; j_call: TRBJ1-2; clone_size: NA; v_call: TRBV6-2/TRBV6-3; cdr3_length: 13
cdr3_aa: CASSESQGAYYGYTF; cdr3_nt: TGTGCCAGCAGTGAATCACAGGGGGCTTACTATGGCTACACCTTC; d_call: TRBD1; j_call: TRBJ1-2; clone_size: NA; v_call: TRBV6-1; cdr3_length: 15
cdr3_aa: CASSYGTVGSEKLFF; cdr3_nt: TGCGCCAGCAGCTACGGGACAGTGGGGAGTGAAAAACTGTTTTTT; d_call: TRBD1; j_call: TRBJ1-4; clone_size: NA; v_call: TRBV5-1; cdr3_length: 15
cdr3_aa: CASRAGAYNEQFF; cdr3_nt: TGTGCCAGCCGGGCGGGAGCCTACAATGAGCAGTTCTTC; d_call: TRBD2; j_call: TRBJ2-1; clone_size: NA; v_call: TRBV7-9; cdr3_length: 13
cdr3_aa: CAWRSAGVDGELFF; cdr3_nt: TGTGCCTGGAGGAGCGCGGGAGTTGACGGGGAGCTGTTTTTT; d_call: TRBD2; j_call: TRBJ2-2; clone_size: NA; v_call: TRBV30; cdr3_length: 14
cdr3_aa: CASSRTLQGQPNYGYTF; cdr3_nt: TGTGCCAGCAGTAGGACACTACAGGGCCAACCTAACTATGGCTACACCTTC; d_call: NA; j_call: TRBJ1-2; clone_size: NA; v_call: TRBV27; cdr3_length: 17
cdr3_aa: CASSHMGQGADGANVLTF; cdr3_nt: TGTGCCAGCAGCCATATGGGACAGGGGGCTGATGGGGCCAACGTCCTGACTTTC; d_call: TRBD1; j_call: TRBJ2-6; clone_size: NA; v_call: TRBV7-8; cdr3_length: 18
cdr3_aa: CASSQDPGTGIYNEQFF; cdr3_nt: TGCGCCAGCAGCCAAGATCCCGGGACAGGGATCTACAATGAGCAGTTCTTC; d_call: TRBD1; j_call: TRBJ2-1; clone_size: NA; v_call: TRBV4-1; cdr3_length: 17
cdr3_aa: CASRPGGDPRRF; cdr3_nt: TGTGCCAGCAGGCCAGGGGGCGATCCCCGACGGTTC; d_call: NA; j_call: TRBJ2-7; clone_size: NA; v_call: TRBV21-1; cdr3_length: 12
cdr3_aa: CASSLLRGRVEKLFF; cdr3_nt: TGTGCCAGCAGTTTACTCAGGGGGCGGGTTGAAAAACTGTTTTTT; d_call: TRBD1; j_call: TRBJ1-4; clone_size: few; v_call: TRBV28; cdr3_length: 15
cdr3_aa: CATSRPVTNQQYF; cdr3_nt: TGTGCCACCAGCAGGCCAGTGACAAACCAGCAGTACTTC; d_call: NA; j_call: TRBJ2-7; clone_size: NA; v_call: TRBV15; cdr3_length: 13
cdr3_aa: CASSFGGGGGNYGYTF; cdr3_nt: TGTGCCAGCAGCTTTGGTGGTGGGGGAGGTAACTATGGCTACACCTTC; d_call: NA; j_call: TRBJ1-2; clone_size: NA; v_call: TRBV5-5; cdr3_length: 16
cdr3_aa: CASSPTRGFSYNEQFF; cdr3_nt: TGTGCCAGCAGTCCCACTAGGGGGTTCTCCTACAATGAGCAGTTCTTC; d_call: NA; j_call: TRBJ2-1; clone_size: NA; v_call: TRBV27; cdr3_length: 16
cdr3_aa: CAISARAPTNEKLFF; cdr3_nt: TGTGCCATCAGTGCCAGGGCCCCAACTAATGAAAAACTGTTTTTT; d_call: NA; j_call: TRBJ1-4; clone_size: NA; v_call: TRBV10-3; cdr3_length: 15
cdr3_aa: CASSSGQLNYGYTF; cdr3_nt: TGTGCCAGCAGCTCGGGACAACTTAACTATGGCTACACCTTC; d_call: NA; j_call: TRBJ1-2; clone_size: NA; v_call: TRBV11-3; cdr3_length: 14
cdr3_aa: CASSPGGLADYNEQFF; cdr3_nt: TGTGCCAGCAGTCCCGGGGGACTAGCGGACTACAATGAGCAGTTCTTC; d_call: TRBD2; j_call: TRBJ2-1; clone_size: NA; v_call: TRBV14; cdr3_length: 16
cdr3_aa: CASQTSSNQPQHF; cdr3_nt: TGTGCCAGCCAGACTTCGAGCAATCAGCCCCAGCATTTT; d_call: NA; j_call: TRBJ1-5; clone_size: NA; v_call: TRBV6-5; cdr3_length: 13
cdr3_aa: CASRQGLGILTDTQYF; cdr3_nt: TGTGCCAGCAGACAAGGCTTGGGCATCTTGACAGATACGCAGTATTTT; d_call: NA; j_call: TRBJ2-3; clone_size: NA; v_call: TRBV7-2; cdr3_length: 16
cdr3_aa: CASSLTQITEAFF; cdr3_nt: TGCGCCAGCAGCTTGACCCAGATCACTGAAGCTTTCTTT; d_call: NA; j_call: TRBJ1-1; clone_size: NA; v_call: TRBV5-1; cdr3_length: 13
cdr3_aa: CAAKKLAFKNEQFF; cdr3_nt: TGTGCCGCCAAAAAGCTAGCCTTCAAGAATGAGCAGTTCTTC; d_call: NA; j_call: TRBJ2-1; clone_size: few; v_call: TRBV21-1; cdr3_length: 14
cdr3_aa: CASSSYRDFDNQPQHF; cdr3_nt: TGTGCCAGCAGCTCATACAGGGATTTTGACAATCAGCCCCAGCATTTT; d_call: NA; j_call: TRBJ1-5; clone_size: few; v_call: TRBV7-9; cdr3_length: 16
cdr3_aa: CASKTGLSSYNEQFF; cdr3_nt: TGTGCCAGCAAAACGGGATTAAGCTCCTACAATGAGCAGTTCTTC; d_call: NA; j_call: TRBJ2-1; clone_size: NA; v_call: TRBV2; cdr3_length: 15
cdr3_aa: CASSKVGQGCDEQFF; cdr3_nt: TGTGCCAGCAGCAAAGTGGGACAGGGGTGCGATGAGCAGTTCTTC; d_call: NA; j_call: TRBJ2-1; clone_size: NA; v_call: TRBV21-1; cdr3_length: 15
cdr3_aa: CSVARAISTDTQYF; cdr3_nt: TGCAGCGTGGCGCGGGCGATTAGCACAGATACGCAGTATTTT; d_call: NA; j_call: TRBJ2-3; clone_size: NA; v_call: TRBV29-1; cdr3_length: 14
cdr3_aa: CASQPGGRNTIYF; cdr3_nt: TGTGCCTCCCAACCCGGGGGGCGAAACACCATATATTTT; d_call: NA; j_call: TRBJ1-3; clone_size: NA; v_call: TRBV9; cdr3_length: 13
cdr3_aa: CAYAGSTGELFF; cdr3_nt: TGTGCCTATGCGGGGTCCACCGGGGAGCTGTTTTTT; d_call: NA; j_call: TRBJ2-2; clone_size: NA; v_call: TRBV30; cdr3_length: 12
cdr3_aa: CASSLGTGVGETQYF; cdr3_nt: TGCGCCAGCAGCTTGGGCACAGGGGTCGGGGAGACCCAGTACTTC; d_call: TRBD1; j_call: TRBJ2-5; clone_size: NA; v_call: TRBV5-1; cdr3_length: 15
cdr3_aa: CASSFDAPRSLNYYEQYF; cdr3_nt: TGTGCCAGCAGCTTCGACGCCCCGAGGTCCCTGAATTACTACGAGCAGTACTTC; d_call: NA; j_call: TRBJ2-7; clone_size: NA; v_call: TRBV7-7; cdr3_length: 18
cdr3_aa: CAWRNLLGASGGGDTQYF; cdr3_nt: TGTGCCTGGAGGAACCTTCTGGGGGCTAGCGGGGGTGGAGATACGCAGTATTTT; d_call: TRBD2; j_call: TRBJ2-3; clone_size: NA; v_call: TRBV30; cdr3_length: 18
cdr3_aa: CASSLEVVGASNSPLHF; cdr3_nt: TGTGCCAGCAGCTTAGAAGTTGTGGGGGCTAGTAATTCACCCCTCCACTTT; d_call: NA; j_call: TRBJ1-6; clone_size: NA; v_call: TRBV7-2; cdr3_length: 17
cdr3_aa: CASGSSGGAPNEQFF; cdr3_nt: TGTGCCAGCGGATCTAGCGGGGGGGCCCCCAATGAGCAGTTCTTC; d_call: TRBD2; j_call: TRBJ2-1; clone_size: NA; v_call: TRBV2; cdr3_length: 15
cdr3_aa: CASSQRTGATQYF; cdr3_nt: TGTGCCAGCAGCCAGCGGACAGGGGCGACCCAGTACTTC; d_call: TRBD1; j_call: TRBJ2-5; clone_size: NA; v_call: TRBV5-6; cdr3_length: 13
cdr3_aa: CASSLAFGGAGHNEQFF; cdr3_nt: TGTGCCAGCAGCTTAGCTTTCGGGGGGGCCGGGCACAATGAGCAGTTCTTC; d_call: TRBD2; j_call: TRBJ2-1; clone_size: NA; v_call: TRBV7-8; cdr3_length: 17
cdr3_aa: CASSLQVYNEQFF; cdr3_nt: TGTGCCAGCAGCTTACAGGTTTACAATGAGCAGTTCTTC; d_call: NA; j_call: TRBJ2-1; clone_size: NA; v_call: TRBV7-2; cdr3_length: 13
cdr3_aa: CASSESRGRNNSPLHF; cdr3_nt: TGTGCCAGCAGTGAAAGTCGGGGGAGGAATAATTCACCCCTCCACTTT; d_call: NA; j_call: TRBJ1-6; clone_size: NA; v_call: TRBV2; cdr3_length: 16
cdr3_aa: CASSLPLAGGRPDTQYF; cdr3_nt: TGTGCCAGCAGCTTACCTCTAGCGGGGGGCCGACCAGATACGCAGTATTTT; d_call: TRBD2; j_call: TRBJ2-3; clone_size: NA; v_call: TRBV7-2; cdr3_length: 17
cdr3_aa: CASSQRGLETQYF; cdr3_nt: TGTGCCAGCAGCCAGCGGGGCCTAGAGACCCAGTACTTC; d_call: NA; j_call: TRBJ2-5; clone_size: few; v_call: TRBV3-1/TRBV3-2; cdr3_length: 13
cdr3_aa: CASSAFGREGRETQYF; cdr3_nt: TGCGCCAGCAGTGCGTTTGGGCGGGAGGGCCGAGAGACCCAGTACTTC; d_call: TRBD2; j_call: TRBJ2-5; clone_size: NA; v_call: TRBV10-2; cdr3_length: 16
cdr3_aa: CATTEQGTADSPLHF; cdr3_nt: TGTGCCACGACCGAACAGGGCACGGCGGACTCACCCCTCCACTTT; d_call: NA; j_call: TRBJ1-6; clone_size: NA; v_call: TRBV19; cdr3_length: 15
cdr3_aa: CASRSLAGVGQETQYF; cdr3_nt: TGTGCCAGCAGATCTCTCGCGGGAGTAGGGCAAGAGACCCAGTACTTC; d_call: TRBD2; j_call: TRBJ2-5; clone_size: NA; v_call: TRBV27; cdr3_length: 16
cdr3_aa: CASSPQGSNSPLHF; cdr3_nt: TGTGCCAGCAGTCCTCAGGGGTCGAATTCACCCCTCCACTTT; d_call: NA; j_call: TRBJ1-6; clone_size: NA; v_call: TRBV28; cdr3_length: 14
cdr3_aa: CSVEGSGGAVGLEQYF; cdr3_nt: TGCAGCGTGGAGGGTAGCGGGGGGGCCGTTGGACTCGAGCAGTACTTC; d_call: TRBD2; j_call: TRBJ2-7; clone_size: NA; v_call: TRBV29-1; cdr3_length: 16
cdr3_aa: CASSPGTGRTYGYTF; cdr3_nt: TGTGCCAGCAGCCCGGGGACAGGACGGACCTATGGCTACACCTTC; d_call: TRBD1; j_call: TRBJ1-2; clone_size: NA; v_call: TRBV5-6; cdr3_length: 15